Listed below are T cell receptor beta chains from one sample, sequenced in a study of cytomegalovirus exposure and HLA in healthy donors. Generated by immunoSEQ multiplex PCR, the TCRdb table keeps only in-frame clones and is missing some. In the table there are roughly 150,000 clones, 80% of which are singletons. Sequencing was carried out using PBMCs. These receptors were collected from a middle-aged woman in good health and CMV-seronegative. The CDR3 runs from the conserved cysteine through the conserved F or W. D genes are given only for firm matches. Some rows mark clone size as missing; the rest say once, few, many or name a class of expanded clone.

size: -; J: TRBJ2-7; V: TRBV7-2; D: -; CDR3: CASSPRMLYEQYF; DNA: TGTGCCAGCAGCCCGAGGATGCTCTACGAGCAGTACTTC
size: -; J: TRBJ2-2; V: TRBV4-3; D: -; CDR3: CASSQLQGVGELFF; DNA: TGCGCCAGCAGCCAGCTTCAGGGTGTCGGGGAGCTGTTTTTT
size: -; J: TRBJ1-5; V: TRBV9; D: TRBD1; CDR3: CASSEGQGAGSNQPQHF; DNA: TGTGCCAGCAGCGAGGGACAGGGGGCCGGTAGCAATCAGCCCCAGCATTTT
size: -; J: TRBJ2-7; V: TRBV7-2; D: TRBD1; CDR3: CASSLADPGQGSYEQYF; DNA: TGTGCCAGCAGCTTAGCTGACCCGGGACAGGGGTCCTACGAGCAGTACTTC
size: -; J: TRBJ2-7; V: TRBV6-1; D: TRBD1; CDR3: CASSLTGVGKNEQYF; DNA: TGTGCCAGCAGCCTGACAGGGGTGGGGAAAAACGAGCAGTACTTC
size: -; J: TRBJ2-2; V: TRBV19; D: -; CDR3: CASSISLGRGNTGELFF; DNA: TGTGCCAGTAGTATTTCCCTGGGCAGGGGGAACACCGGGGAGCTGTTTTTT
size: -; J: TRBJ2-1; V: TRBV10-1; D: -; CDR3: CASESPDWLCNEQFF; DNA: TGCGCCAGCGAGAGCCCGGACTGGCTGTGCAATGAGCAGTTCTTC
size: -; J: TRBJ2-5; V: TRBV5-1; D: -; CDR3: CASSPAAFQETQYF; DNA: TGCGCCAGCAGTCCGGCGGCTTTCCAAGAGACCCAGTACTTC
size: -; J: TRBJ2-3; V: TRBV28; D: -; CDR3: CASSRARGWDTQYF; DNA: TGTGCCAGCAGCCGGGCGCGGGGTTGGGATACGCAGTATTTT
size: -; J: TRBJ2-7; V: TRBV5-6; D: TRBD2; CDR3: CASSPLADILTYEQYF; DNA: TGTGCCAGCAGCCCACTAGCGGACATCCTAACCTACGAGCAGTACTTC
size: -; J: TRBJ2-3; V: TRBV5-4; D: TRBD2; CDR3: CASSRTSGYTDTQYF; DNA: TGTGCCAGCAGTCGGACTAGCGGCTACACAGATACGCAGTATTTT
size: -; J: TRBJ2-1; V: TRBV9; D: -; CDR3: CASGLYEYNEQFF; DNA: TGTGCCAGCGGACTTTACGAGTACAATGAGCAGTTCTTC
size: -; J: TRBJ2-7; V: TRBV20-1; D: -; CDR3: CSAKTYEQYF; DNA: TGCAGTGCCAAAACATACGAGCAGTACTTC
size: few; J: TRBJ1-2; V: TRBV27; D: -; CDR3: CASSLLSGSAGGYTF; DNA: TGTGCCAGCAGTTTATTATCGGGCTCGGCGGGTGGCTACACCTTC
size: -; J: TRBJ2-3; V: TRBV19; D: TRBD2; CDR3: CASSIDLAGDYTDTQYF; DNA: TGTGCCAGTAGTATAGATCTAGCGGGAGACTACACAGATACGCAGTATTTT
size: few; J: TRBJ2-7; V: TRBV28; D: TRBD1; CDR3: CASSLGFAGGFSYEQYF; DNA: TGTGCCAGCAGTTTAGGGTTTGCAGGGGGTTTCTCCTACGAGCAGTACTTC
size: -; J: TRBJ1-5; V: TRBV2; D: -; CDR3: CASRSGGRSNQPQHF; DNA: TGTGCCAGCAGGTCGGGAGGGCGTAGCAATCAGCCCCAGCATTTT
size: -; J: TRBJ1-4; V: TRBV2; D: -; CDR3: CASSEPDMANEKLFF; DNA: TGTGCCAGCAGTGAACCCGACATGGCTAATGAAAAACTGTTTTTT
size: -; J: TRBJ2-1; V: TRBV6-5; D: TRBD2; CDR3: CASSPSGNEQFF; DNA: TGTGCCAGCAGTCCTAGCGGAAATGAGCAGTTCTTC
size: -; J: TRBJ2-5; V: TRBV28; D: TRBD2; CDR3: CASRSGGLAGFQETQYF; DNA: TGTGCCAGCAGATCCGGGGGGCTAGCGGGTTTCCAAGAGACCCAGTACTTC
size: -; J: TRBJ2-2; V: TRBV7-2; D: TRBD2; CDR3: CASSLRGLVAGELFF; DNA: TGTGCCAGCAGCTTAAGGGGACTAGTTGCCGGGGAGCTGTTTTTT
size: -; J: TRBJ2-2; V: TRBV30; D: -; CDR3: CAWSVPGRTGELFF; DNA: TGTGCCTGGAGTGTACCAGGGAGGACCGGGGAGCTGTTTTTT
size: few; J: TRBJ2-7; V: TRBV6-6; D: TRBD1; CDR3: CASRTGTGDYEQYF; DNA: TGTGCCAGCAGAACCGGGACAGGGGACTACGAGCAGTACTTC
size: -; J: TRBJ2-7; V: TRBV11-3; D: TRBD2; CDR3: CASSSGLAGGEQYF; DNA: TGTGCCAGCAGCTCAGGACTAGCGGGAGGCGAGCAGTACTTC
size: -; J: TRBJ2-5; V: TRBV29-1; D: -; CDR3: CSVKNQVETQYF; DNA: TGCAGCGTTAAGAATCAGGTAGAGACCCAGTACTTC
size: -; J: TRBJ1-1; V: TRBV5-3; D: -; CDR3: CARSPYYGLRAFF; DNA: TGTGCCAGAAGCCCCTACTATGGGTTGAGAGCTTTCTTT
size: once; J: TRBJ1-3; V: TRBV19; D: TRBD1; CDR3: CASSWDRASGNTIYF; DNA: TGTGCCAGTAGCTGGGACAGAGCCTCTGGAAACACCATATATTTT
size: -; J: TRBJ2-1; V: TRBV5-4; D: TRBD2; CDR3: CASSLGGGVEDSYNEQFF; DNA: TGTGCCAGCAGCTTGGGGGGGGGAGTAGAGGACTCCTACAATGAGCAGTTCTTC